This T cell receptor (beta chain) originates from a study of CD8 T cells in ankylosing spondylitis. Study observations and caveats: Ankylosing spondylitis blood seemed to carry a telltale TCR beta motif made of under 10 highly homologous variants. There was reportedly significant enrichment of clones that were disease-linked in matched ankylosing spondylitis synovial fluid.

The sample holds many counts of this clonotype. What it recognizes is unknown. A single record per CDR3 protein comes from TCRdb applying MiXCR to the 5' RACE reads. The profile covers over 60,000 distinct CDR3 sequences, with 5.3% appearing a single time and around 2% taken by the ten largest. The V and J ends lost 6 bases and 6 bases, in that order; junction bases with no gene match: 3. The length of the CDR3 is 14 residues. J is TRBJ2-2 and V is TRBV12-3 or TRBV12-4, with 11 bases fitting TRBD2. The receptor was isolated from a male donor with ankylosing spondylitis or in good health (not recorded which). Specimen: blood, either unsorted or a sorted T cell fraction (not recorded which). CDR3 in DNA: TGTGCCAGCAGCGGACTAGCGGGTGCCGGGGAGCTGTTTTTT. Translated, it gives CASSGLAGAGELFF.